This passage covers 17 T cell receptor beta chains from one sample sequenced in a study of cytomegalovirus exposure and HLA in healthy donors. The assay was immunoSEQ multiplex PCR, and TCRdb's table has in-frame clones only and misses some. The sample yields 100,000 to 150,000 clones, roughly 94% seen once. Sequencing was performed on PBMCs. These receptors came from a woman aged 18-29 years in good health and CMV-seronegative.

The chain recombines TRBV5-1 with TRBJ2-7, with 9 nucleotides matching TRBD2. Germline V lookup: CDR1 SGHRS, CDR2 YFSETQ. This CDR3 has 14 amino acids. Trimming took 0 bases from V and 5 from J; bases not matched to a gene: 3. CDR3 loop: CASSLGLAADEQYF. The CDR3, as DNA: TGCGCCAGCAGCTTGGGACTAGCGGCGGACGAGCAGTACTTC.

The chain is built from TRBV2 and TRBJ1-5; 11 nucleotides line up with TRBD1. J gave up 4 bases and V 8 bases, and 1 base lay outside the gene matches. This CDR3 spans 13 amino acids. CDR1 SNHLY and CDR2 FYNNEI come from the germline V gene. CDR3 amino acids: CASGDRGNQPQHF. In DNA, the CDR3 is TGTGCCAGCGGGGACAGGGGGAATCAGCCCCAGCATTTT.

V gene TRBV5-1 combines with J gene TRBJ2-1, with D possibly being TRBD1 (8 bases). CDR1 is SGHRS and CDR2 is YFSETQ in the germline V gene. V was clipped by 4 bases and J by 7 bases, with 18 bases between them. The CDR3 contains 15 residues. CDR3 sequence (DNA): TGCGCCAGCAGCCTACGGACAGGGAGGGGGAATGAGCAGTTCTTC. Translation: CASSLRTGRGNEQFF. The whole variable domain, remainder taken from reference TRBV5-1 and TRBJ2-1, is KAGVTQTPRYLIKTRGQQVTLSCSPISGHRSVSWYQQTPGQGLQFLFEYFSETQRNKGNFPGRFSGRQFSNSRSEMNVSTLELGDSALYLCASSLRTGRGNEQFFGPGTRLTVL.

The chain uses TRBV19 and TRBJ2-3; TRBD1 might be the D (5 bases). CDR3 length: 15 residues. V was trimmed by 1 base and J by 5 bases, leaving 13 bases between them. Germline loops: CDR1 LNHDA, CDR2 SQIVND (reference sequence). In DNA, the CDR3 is TGTGCCAGTAGTATAGCGGCTTGGGGCGGAGATACGCAGTATTTT. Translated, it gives CASSIAAWGGDTQYF.

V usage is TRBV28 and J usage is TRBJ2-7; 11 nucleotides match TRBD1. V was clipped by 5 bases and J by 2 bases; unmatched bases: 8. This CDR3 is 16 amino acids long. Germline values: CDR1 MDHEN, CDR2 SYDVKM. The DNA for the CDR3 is TGTGCCAGCAGTGCTCCCGGGACAGGGGGTCCCTACGAGCAGTACTTC. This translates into CASSAPGTGGPYEQYF.

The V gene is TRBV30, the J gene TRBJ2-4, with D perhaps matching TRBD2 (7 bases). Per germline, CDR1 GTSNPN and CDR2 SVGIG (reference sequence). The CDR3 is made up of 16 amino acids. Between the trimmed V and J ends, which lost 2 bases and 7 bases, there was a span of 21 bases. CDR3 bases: TGTGCCTGGAGTAAAAACGGCGGGGGCTGGGGCAACATTCAGTACTTC. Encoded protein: CAWSKNGGGWGNIQYF.

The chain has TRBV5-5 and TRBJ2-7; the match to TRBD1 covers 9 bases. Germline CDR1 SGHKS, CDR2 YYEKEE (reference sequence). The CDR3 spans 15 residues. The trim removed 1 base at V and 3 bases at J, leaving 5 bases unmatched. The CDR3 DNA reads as TGTGCCAGCAGCTTGATACAGGGGGCAGGCTACGAGCAGTACTTC. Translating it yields CASSLIQGAGYEQYF. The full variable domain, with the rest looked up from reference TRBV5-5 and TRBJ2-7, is DAGVTQSPTHLIKTRGQQVTLRCSPISGHKSVSWYQQVLGQGPQFIFQYYEKEERGRGNFPDRFSARQFPNYSSELNVNALLLGDSALYLCASSLIQGAGYEQYFGPGTRLTVT.

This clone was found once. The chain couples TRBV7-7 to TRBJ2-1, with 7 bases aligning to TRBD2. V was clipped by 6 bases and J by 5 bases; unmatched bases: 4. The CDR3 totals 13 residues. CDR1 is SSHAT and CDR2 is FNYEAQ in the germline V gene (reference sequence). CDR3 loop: CASSPGLDNEQFF. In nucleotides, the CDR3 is TGTGCCAGCAGTCCAGGACTAGACAATGAGCAGTTCTTC.

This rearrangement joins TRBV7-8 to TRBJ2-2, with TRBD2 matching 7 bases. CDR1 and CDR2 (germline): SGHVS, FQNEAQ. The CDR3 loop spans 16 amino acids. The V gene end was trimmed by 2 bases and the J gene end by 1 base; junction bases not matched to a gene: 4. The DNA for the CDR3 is TGTGCCAGCAGCTTAAGGCTAGCGGAGAACACCGGGGAGCTGTTTTTT. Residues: CASSLRLAENTGELFF.

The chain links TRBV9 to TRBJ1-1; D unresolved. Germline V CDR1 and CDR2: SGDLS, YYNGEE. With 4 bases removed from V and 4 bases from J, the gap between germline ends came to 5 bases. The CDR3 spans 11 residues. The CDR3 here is CASSPPTEAFF. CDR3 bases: TGTGCCAGCAGCCCTCCCACTGAAGCTTTCTTT.

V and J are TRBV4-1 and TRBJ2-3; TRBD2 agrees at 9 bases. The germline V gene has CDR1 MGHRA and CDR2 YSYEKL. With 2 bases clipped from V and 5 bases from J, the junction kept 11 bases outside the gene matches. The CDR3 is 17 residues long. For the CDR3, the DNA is TGCGCCAGCAGCCAATCAACCCGGACTAGCGAGGGAGATACGCAGTATTTT. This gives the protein CASSQSTRTSEGDTQYF.

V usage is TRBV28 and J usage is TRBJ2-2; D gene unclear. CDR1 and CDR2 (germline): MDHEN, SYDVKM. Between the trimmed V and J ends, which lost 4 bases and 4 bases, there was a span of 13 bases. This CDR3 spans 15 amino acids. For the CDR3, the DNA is TGTGCCAGCAGTTCCGGCGGCTCGTCCACCGGGGAGCTGTTTTTT. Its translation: CASSSGGSSTGELFF. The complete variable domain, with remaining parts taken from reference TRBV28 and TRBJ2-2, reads DVKVTQSSRYLVKRTGEKVFLECVQDMDHENMFWYRQDPGLGLRLIYFSYDVKMKEKGDIPEGYSVSREKKERFSLILESASTNQTSMYLCASSSGGSSTGELFFGEGSRLTVL.

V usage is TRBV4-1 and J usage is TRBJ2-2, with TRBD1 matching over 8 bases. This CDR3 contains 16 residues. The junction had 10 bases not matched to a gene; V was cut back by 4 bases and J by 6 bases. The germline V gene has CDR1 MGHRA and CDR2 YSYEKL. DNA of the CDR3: TGCGCCAGCAGCCTCAACCCAGGGGGCGCCTCCGGGGAGCTGTTTTTT. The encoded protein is CASSLNPGGASGELFF.

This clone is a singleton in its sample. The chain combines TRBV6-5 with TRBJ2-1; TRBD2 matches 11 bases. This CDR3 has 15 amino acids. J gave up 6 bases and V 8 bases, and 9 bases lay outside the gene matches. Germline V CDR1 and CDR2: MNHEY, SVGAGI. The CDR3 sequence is CASCSGTSGINEQFF. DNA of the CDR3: TGTGCCAGCTGTTCCGGGACTAGCGGTATCAATGAGCAGTTCTTC.

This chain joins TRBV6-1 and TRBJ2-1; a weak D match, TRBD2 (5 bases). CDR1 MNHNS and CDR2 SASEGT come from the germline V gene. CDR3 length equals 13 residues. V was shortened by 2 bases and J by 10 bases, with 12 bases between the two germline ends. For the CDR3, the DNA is TGTGCCAGCAGTGAACTCCGTGGAGGCGAGCAGTTCTTC. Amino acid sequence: CASSELRGGEQFF.

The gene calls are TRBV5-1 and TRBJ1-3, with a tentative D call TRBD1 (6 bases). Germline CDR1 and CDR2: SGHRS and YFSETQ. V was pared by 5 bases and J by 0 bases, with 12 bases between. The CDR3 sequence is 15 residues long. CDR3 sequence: CASRPDSYSGNTIYF. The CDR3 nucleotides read TGCGCCAGCAGACCGGACAGCTACTCTGGAAACACCATATATTTT.

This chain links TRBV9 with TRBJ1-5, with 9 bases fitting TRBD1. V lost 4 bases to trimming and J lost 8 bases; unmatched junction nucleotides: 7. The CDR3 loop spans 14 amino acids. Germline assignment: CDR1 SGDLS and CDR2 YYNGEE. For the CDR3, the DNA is TGTGCCAGCAGCCCCGGGTGGGACAGGGAGCCCCAGCATTTT. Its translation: CASSPGWDREPQHF. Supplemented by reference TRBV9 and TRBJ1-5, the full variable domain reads DSGVTQTPKHLITATGQRVTLRCSPRSGDLSVYWYQQSLDQGLQFLIQYYNGEERAKGNILERFSAQQFPDLHSELNLSSLELGDSALYFCASSPGWDREPQHFGDGTRLSIL.